The 2 T cell receptor beta chains listed next were all sequenced from one sample in a study of shared clonotypes between healthy human individuals. Naive CD8 cells comprised CD45RO-negative, CCR7-positively selected cells, excluding terminally differentiated effector memory CD45RA+ cells. TCRdb keeps only in-frame clones here, not all; method: immunoSEQ multiplex PCR. The sample has 650,000 to 800,000 clones, about 90% seen once. Sequencing was performed on naive CD8+ T cells sorted from blood. Source of these receptors: a man between 25 and 39 years old in good health.

The rearrangement links TRBV14 to TRBJ2-2; 9 bases agree with TRBD1. This CDR3 comprises 17 residues. Looked up from germline, CDR1 is SGHDN and CDR2 is FVKESK. V dropped 4 bases and J dropped 4; count of bases not matched to a gene: 10. For the CDR3, the DNA is TGTGCCAGCAGCCCCAACCCACCGGGACAGGGCACCGGGGAGCTGTTTTTT. The encoded protein is CASSPNPPGQGTGELFF. The whole variable domain, remainder taken from reference TRBV14 and TRBJ2-2, is EAGVTQFPSHSVIEKGQTVTLRCDPISGHDNLYWYRRVMGKEIKFLLHFVKESKQDESGMPNNRFLAERTGGTYSTLKVQPAELEDSGVYFCASSPNPPGQGTGELFFGEGSRLTVL.

This clone was seen once. This chain links TRBV7-9 with TRBJ2-3; TRBD2 matches 14 bases. Germline CDR1 SEHNR, CDR2 FQNEAQ (reference sequence). The CDR3 is made up of 16 amino acids. Trimming cost V 4 bases and J 7 bases; bases outside gene matches: 7. CDR3: CASSSSGLAGDHTQYF. The DNA for the CDR3 is TGTGCCAGCAGCTCCTCGGGACTAGCGGGAGATCATACGCAGTATTTT.